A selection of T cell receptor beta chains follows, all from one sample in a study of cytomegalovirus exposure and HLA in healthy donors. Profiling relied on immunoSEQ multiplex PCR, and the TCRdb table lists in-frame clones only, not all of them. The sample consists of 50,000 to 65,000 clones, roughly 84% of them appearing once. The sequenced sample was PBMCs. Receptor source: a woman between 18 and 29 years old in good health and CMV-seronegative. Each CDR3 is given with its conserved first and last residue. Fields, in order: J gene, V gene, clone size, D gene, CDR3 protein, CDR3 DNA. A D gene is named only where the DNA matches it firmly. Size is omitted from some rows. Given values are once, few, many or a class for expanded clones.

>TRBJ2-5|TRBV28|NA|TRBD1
CASRDRVLETQYF
TGTGCCAGCCGGGACAGGGTATTAGAGACCCAGTACTTC
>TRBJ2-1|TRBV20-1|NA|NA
CSPGEQFF
TGCAGCCCCGGTGAGCAGTTCTTC
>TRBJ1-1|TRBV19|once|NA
CASDPGHETEAFF
TGTGCCAGTGATCCGGGACATGAGACTGAAGCTTTCTTT
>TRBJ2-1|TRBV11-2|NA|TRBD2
CASSSIAGGYNEQFF
TGTGCCAGCAGCTCCATAGCGGGGGGATACAATGAGCAGTTCTTC
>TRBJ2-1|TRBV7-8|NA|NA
CASSKEAGPYNEQFF
TGTGCCAGCAGCAAAGAAGCCGGTCCCTACAATGAGCAGTTCTTC
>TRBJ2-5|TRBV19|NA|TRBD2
CASSTAGAVLVETQYF
TGTGCCAGTAGTACGGCGGGAGCGGTGTTGGTGGAGACCCAGTACTTC
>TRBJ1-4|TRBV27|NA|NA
CASRHLGAQGEKLFF
TGTGCCAGCAGACATTTGGGGGCCCAAGGTGAAAAACTGTTTTTT
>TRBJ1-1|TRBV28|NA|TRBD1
CASSLGQGNTEAFF
TGTGCCAGCAGTTTAGGACAGGGGAACACTGAAGCTTTCTTT
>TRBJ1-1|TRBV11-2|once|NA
CASSPYRDRLNTEAFF
TGTGCCAGCAGTCCATACCGGGATCGTTTGAACACTGAAGCTTTCTTT
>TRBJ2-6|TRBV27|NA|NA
CASSLMGGPGANGLTF
TGTGCCAGCAGTTTAATGGGGGGGCCTGGGGCCAACGGCCTGACTTTC
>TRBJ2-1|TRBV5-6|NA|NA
CASSLGRAGYNEQFF
TGTGCCAGCAGCTTGGGGAGGGCCGGATACAATGAGCAGTTCTTC
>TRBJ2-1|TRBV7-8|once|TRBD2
CASRPSGRVDNEQFF
TGTGCCAGCAGGCCTAGCGGGAGGGTCGACAATGAGCAGTTCTTC
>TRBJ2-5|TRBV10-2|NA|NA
CASREGSGLQVGTQYF
TGCGCCAGCAGGGAAGGTAGCGGCCTCCAGGTGGGGACCCAGTACTTC
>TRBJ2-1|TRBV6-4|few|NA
CASSDSGGGSYNEQFF
TGTGCCAGCAGTGACTCAGGGGGGGGTTCCTACAATGAGCAGTTCTTC
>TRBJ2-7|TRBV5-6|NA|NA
CASSLEYEQYF
TGTGCCAGCAGCTTAGAGTACGAGCAGTACTTC
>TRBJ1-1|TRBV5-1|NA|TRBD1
CASSLRQGAGTEAFF
TGCGCCAGCAGCTTGAGACAGGGGGCTGGGACTGAAGCTTTCTTT
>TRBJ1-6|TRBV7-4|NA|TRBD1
CASSLGLDRFNSPLHF
TGTGCCAGCAGCTTAGGCCTGGACAGGTTTAATTCACCCCTCCACTTT
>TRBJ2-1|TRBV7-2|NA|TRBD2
CASSPGLAAHNEQFF
TGTGCCAGCAGCCCGGGACTAGCAGCTCACAATGAGCAGTTCTTC
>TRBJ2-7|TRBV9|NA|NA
CASSLSGTTLEQYF
TGTGCCAGCAGCTTAAGTGGGACAACCTTGGAGCAGTACTTC
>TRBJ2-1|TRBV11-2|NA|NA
CASSLDPGDLPIYNEQFF
TGTGCCAGCAGCTTAGATCCGGGAGACCTACCAATCTACAATGAGCAGTTCTTC
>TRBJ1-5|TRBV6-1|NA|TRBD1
CASSVGTGNGQPQHF
TGTGCCAGCAGTGTAGGGACAGGGAACGGTCAGCCCCAGCATTTT
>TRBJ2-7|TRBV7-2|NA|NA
CASSSAGASEQYF
TGTGCCAGCAGCTCTGCAGGTGCCAGCGAGCAGTACTTC
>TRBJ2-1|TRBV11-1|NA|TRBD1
CASSQEGWDSSYNEQFF
TGTGCCAGCAGCCAAGAGGGGTGGGACAGCTCCTACAATGAGCAGTTCTTC
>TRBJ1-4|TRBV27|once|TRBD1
CASSSDRVRKKLFF
TGTGCCAGCAGTTCGGACAGGGTTAGAAAAAAACTGTTTTTT
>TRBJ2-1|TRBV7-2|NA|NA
CASSLSGLGDNEQFF
TGTGCCAGCAGCCTCTCAGGACTTGGTGACAATGAGCAGTTCTTC
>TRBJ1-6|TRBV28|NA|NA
CASSPPYNSPLHF
TGTGCCAGCAGTCCTCCTTATAATTCACCCCTCCACTTT
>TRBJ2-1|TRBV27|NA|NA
CASSPRVFSYNEQFF
TGTGCCAGCAGCCCTCGGGTTTTCTCCTACAATGAGCAGTTCTTC
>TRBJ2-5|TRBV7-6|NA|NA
CASSPQKTQYF
TGTGCCAGCAGCCCACAGAAGACCCAGTACTTC
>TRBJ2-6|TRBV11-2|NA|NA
CASSARGLSGANVLTF
TGTGCCAGCAGCGCCCGGGGTCTCTCTGGGGCCAACGTCCTGACTTTC
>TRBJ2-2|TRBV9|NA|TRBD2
CASSPDSGPNTGELFF
TGTGCCAGCAGCCCCGATAGCGGGCCGAACACCGGGGAGCTGTTTTTT
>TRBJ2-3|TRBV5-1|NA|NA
CASSLRSTDTQYF
TGCGCCAGCAGCCTCCGGAGCACAGATACGCAGTATTTT
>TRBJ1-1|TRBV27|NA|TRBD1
CASSIWEGGIGYTEAFF
TGTGCCAGCAGTATATGGGAAGGGGGCATCGGATACACTGAAGCTTTCTTT
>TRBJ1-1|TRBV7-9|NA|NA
CATLTPLNTEAFF
TGTGCCACCCTTACACCCCTGAACACTGAAGCTTTCTTT
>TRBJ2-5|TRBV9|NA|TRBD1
CASSGDRGLETQYF
TGTGCCAGCAGCGGGGACAGGGGGCTAGAGACCCAGTACTTC
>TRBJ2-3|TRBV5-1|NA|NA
CASSGGLRTDTQYF
TGCGCCAGCAGTGGGGGACTCCGCACAGATACGCAGTATTTT
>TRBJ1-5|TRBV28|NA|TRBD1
CASSTLQGEGRQPQHF
TGTGCCAGCAGTACCTTACAGGGGGAAGGGCGTCAGCCCCAGCATTTT
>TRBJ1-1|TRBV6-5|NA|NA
CASRAPGGTEAFF
TGTGCCAGCAGGGCCCCCGGAGGTACTGAAGCTTTCTTT
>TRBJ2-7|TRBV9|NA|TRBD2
CASSVDSGNPYEQYF
TGTGCCAGCAGCGTAGATAGCGGGAATCCCTACGAGCAGTACTTC
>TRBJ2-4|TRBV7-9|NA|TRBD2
CASSYPIAGRGNSQYF
TGTGCCAGCAGCTACCCCATAGCGGGCCGGGGGAACAGTCAGTACTTC
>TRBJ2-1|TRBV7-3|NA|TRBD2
CASSSETSGRFNEQFF
TGTGCCAGCAGCTCGGAGACTAGCGGGCGATTCAATGAGCAGTTCTTC
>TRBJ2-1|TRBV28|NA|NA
CASSLTGLTYNEQFF
TGTGCCAGCAGCCTCACAGGTCTCACCTACAATGAGCAGTTCTTC